Following are 20 T cell receptor beta chains from one sample sequenced in a study of blood T cell repertoires in COVID-19. Clones were read by immunoSEQ multiplex PCR, and TCRdb kept only the in-frame ones, dropping some. The table lists roughly 150,000 clones, 82% of them singletons. Sequencing was performed on PBMCs or T cells enriched from blood (not recorded which). These receptors all come from a man aged 55-75 years who had recovered from COVID-19.

In its sample, this clone was seen once. This rearrangement joins TRBV28 to TRBJ2-2; 7 nucleotides line up with TRBD1. CDR1 and CDR2 from the germline V gene are MDHEN and SYDVKM. The CDR3 is 14 residues long. After removal of 8 bases from V and 4 bases from J, the junction contained 7 bases not matched to a gene. This CDR3 is CASGVTGTTGELFF. In DNA form, the CDR3 reads TGTGCCAGCGGGGTGACAGGGACCACCGGGGAGCTGTTTTTT.

The chain uses TRBV13 and TRBJ2-4, with D perhaps TRBD2 (5 bases). CDR1 is PRHDT and CDR2 is FYEKMQ in the germline V gene (reference sequence). The CDR3 is 15 residues long. Trimming removed 4 bases at V and 0 bases at J, with 10 bases between. The CDR3 DNA reads TGTGCCAGCAGCTCGTCGCGGGTAGCCAAAAACATTCAGTACTTC. Its protein product is CASSSSRVAKNIQYF.

This clone was observed once. The chain uses TRBV7-7 and TRBJ2-2; a weak D match, TRBD2 (5 bases). CDR1 is SSHAT, CDR2 FNYEAQ, per germline (reference sequence). V gave up 6 bases and J gave up 1 base, with 15 bases separating them. There are 16 residues in the CDR3. The CDR3 here is CASSTRVAGNTGELFF. CDR3 DNA: TGTGCCAGCAGTACGCGGGTAGCAGGGAACACCGGGGAGCTGTTTTTT.

The rearrangement uses TRBV11-2 and TRBJ1-2, with D possibly TRBD1 on 5 matching bases. The CDR3 loop spans 13 amino acids. Trimming removed 7 bases from V and 6 bases from J, with 15 bases in between. The germline CDR1 and CDR2 sequences are SGHAT and FQNNGV. The CDR3 reads CASTQPGGDGYTF. DNA of the CDR3: TGTGCCAGCACCCAACCGGGAGGGGATGGCTACACCTTC.

The V and J genes are TRBV28 and TRBJ1-1; D is possibly TRBD1 (6 bases). The CDR3 is 15 amino acids. V was trimmed by 6 bases and J by 0 bases, leaving 14 bases between them. Germline V lookup: CDR1 MDHEN, CDR2 SYDVKM. CDR3 loop: CASRLRQVLNTEAFF. Here the CDR3 DNA reads TGTGCCAGCAGACTTCGACAGGTTCTGAACACTGAAGCTTTCTTT. The full variable domain, in which reference TRBV28 and TRBJ1-1 provide the parts outside the CDR3, is DVKVTQSSRYLVKRTGEKVFLECVQDMDHENMFWYRQDPGLGLRLIYFSYDVKMKEKGDIPEGYSVSREKKERFSLILESASTNQTSMYLCASRLRQVLNTEAFFGQGTRLTVV.

The chain has TRBV18 and TRBJ2-7; 8 nucleotides agree with TRBD1. This CDR3 contains 16 residues. From germline, CDR1 is KGHSH and CDR2 LQKENI. Germline trimming cut 5 bases from V and 2 bases from J; bases unmatched to any gene: 11. The CDR3 DNA reads as TGTGCCAGCTCATCTGGACAGGGAGTCAACACCTACGAGCAGTACTTC. Amino acids: CASSSGQGVNTYEQYF.

V gene TRBV12-3 or TRBV12-4 combines with J gene TRBJ2-7; no clear D. Trimming removed 1 base from V and 6 bases from J, with 4 bases in between. The CDR3 loop spans 11 amino acids. In DNA form, the CDR3 reads TGTGCCAGCAGTTTAGTCTCCGAGCAGTACTTC. Amino acid sequence: CASSLVSEQYF.

J is TRBJ1-6 and V is TRBV5-1; no definite D call. This CDR3 region has 14 residues. Germline values: CDR1 SGHRS, CDR2 YFSETQ. V dropped 0 bases and J dropped 7 bases, with 8 bases sitting between them. As DNA, the CDR3 is TGCGCCAGCAGCTTGGAGCAGGCCAATTCACCCCTCCACTTT. Its translation: CASSLEQANSPLHF.

This chain uses TRBV29-1 with TRBJ2-7; maybe TRBD2 (5 bases). CDR1 and CDR2 from the germline V gene are SQVTM and ANQGSEA. The V end was cut by 5 bases, the J end by 6 bases, with 20 bases between. The CDR3 spans 14 residues. CDR3 protein: CSVSPSSVGGEQYF. The CDR3 bases are TGCAGCGTTTCACCGAGTTCGGTAGGAGGCGAGCAGTACTTC.

The chain links TRBV28 to TRBJ1-3, with TRBD1 as a possible D gene (6 bases). The CDR3 totals 18 residues. The germline gives CDR1 MDHEN, CDR2 SYDVKM. The V end lost 5 bases, the J end lost 0 bases, and 20 bases lay between the germline ends. This CDR3 reads CASSALKLTGSSGNTIYF. The CDR3 DNA sequence: TGTGCCAGCAGTGCCCTTAAACTTACAGGGAGCTCTGGAAACACCATATATTTT.

The V call is TRBV28, the J call TRBJ1-4; tentatively, D is TRBD1 (6 bases). Trimming took 6 bases from V and 3 from J, leaving 17 bases between them. There are 16 residues in the CDR3. Germline assignment: CDR1 MDHEN and CDR2 SYDVKM. The CDR3 region has the DNA TGTGCCAGCAGCATCGCAGGGGAGTCAGCTAATGAAAAACTGTTTTTT. Its translation: CASSIAGESANEKLFF.

The J gene is TRBJ1-6, the V gene TRBV19; TRBD1 is a possible D gene (5 bases). This CDR3 region has 15 residues. V lost 6 bases, J lost 5 bases, and 14 bases lay in between. CDR1 LNHDA and CDR2 SQIVND come from the germline V gene (reference sequence). Here the CDR3 DNA reads TGTGCCAGTAGCCCAGGGACTGCCAATAATTCACCCCTCCACTTT. This codes for CASSPGTANNSPLHF.

The rearrangement links TRBV5-1 to TRBJ2-2; D is perhaps TRBD2 (6 bases). Germline CDR1 is SGHRS and CDR2 is YFSETQ. V lost 4 bases and J lost 8, with 27 bases in between. The CDR3 is 18 residues long. CDR3 sequence reads: CASSPERVGTLGWGELFF. CDR3 DNA: TGCGCCAGCAGCCCGGAGCGGGTCGGGACTCTCGGATGGGGGGAGCTGTTTTTT.

The chain is built from TRBV27 and TRBJ2-7; D not certain. The CDR3 has 12 amino acids. Germline CDR1 is MNHEY and CDR2 is SMNVEV (reference sequence). V was shortened by 3 bases and J by 1 base, with 4 bases between the two germline ends. The DNA of the CDR3 is TGTGCCAGCAGTTTCTCGTCCTACGAGCAGTACTTC. Translation gives CASSFSSYEQYF.

This clone was counted once. The V call is TRBV4-1, the J call TRBJ2-4, with D possibly TRBD1 on 5 matching bases. The length of the CDR3 is 17 residues. Trimming took off 1 base at V and 1 base at J, with 14 bases between the two ends. The germline V gene encodes CDR1 MGHRA and CDR2 YSYEKL. The CDR3 is CASSQVVQGVAKNIQYF. Written as DNA, the CDR3 is TGCGCCAGCAGCCAAGTAGTGCAGGGTGTGGCCAAAAACATTCAGTACTTC.

The CDR3 here is CATSDPGLAGGRQFF. CDR3 nucleotides: TGTGCCACCAGTGATCCGGGACTAGCGGGGGGTAGGCAGTTCTTC. The chain couples TRBV24-1 to TRBJ2-1, with 15 bases fitting TRBD2. V was clipped by 3 bases and J by 12 bases; unmatched bases: 5. This CDR3 contains 15 residues. Germline V gene lookup returns CDR1 KGHDR and CDR2 SFDVKD.

This clone was seen once. The V and J genes are TRBV6-1 and TRBJ1-1; TRBD1 agrees at 7 bases. The CDR3 spans 17 residues. CDR1 MNHNS and CDR2 SASEGT come from the germline V gene. Unmatched junction bases numbered 13, after V lost 2 bases and J lost 4 bases. CDR3 region: CASSELPPTGRFTEAFF. CDR3 sequence (DNA): TGTGCCAGCAGTGAACTCCCCCCGACAGGGAGGTTCACTGAAGCTTTCTTT.

V usage is TRBV7-3 and J usage is TRBJ2-1, with D maybe TRBD1 (6 bases). The length of the CDR3 is 15 residues. From germline, CDR1 is SGHTA and CDR2 FQGTGA. Trimming removed 2 bases from V and 2 bases from J, with 10 bases in between. For the CDR3, the DNA is TGTGCCAGCAGCTTATCAACAGGGACCTACAATGAGCAGTTCTTC. It translates to CASSLSTGTYNEQFF.

The chain uses TRBV14 and TRBJ2-6; TRBD2 agrees at 10 bases. The CDR3 consists of 17 residues. V trimming: 6 bases; J trimming: 0 bases; junction bases outside the gene matches: 5. Germline loops: CDR1 SGHDN, CDR2 FVKESK. The CDR3 region is CASSGLAVLSGANVLTF. The CDR3 DNA is TGTGCCAGCAGTGGACTAGCGGTCCTCTCTGGGGCCAACGTCCTGACTTTC.

This clone was counted once. This chain connects TRBV20-1 to TRBJ1-6; 9 positions match TRBD1. After removal of 3 bases from V and 5 bases from J, the junction contained 5 bases not matched to a gene. The CDR3 is made up of 15 amino acids. The germline V gene has CDR1 DFQATT and CDR2 SNEGSKA (reference sequence). CDR3 residues: CSASPWDRDNSPLHF. The CDR3 nucleotides read TGCAGTGCTAGTCCCTGGGACAGGGATAATTCACCCCTCCACTTT.